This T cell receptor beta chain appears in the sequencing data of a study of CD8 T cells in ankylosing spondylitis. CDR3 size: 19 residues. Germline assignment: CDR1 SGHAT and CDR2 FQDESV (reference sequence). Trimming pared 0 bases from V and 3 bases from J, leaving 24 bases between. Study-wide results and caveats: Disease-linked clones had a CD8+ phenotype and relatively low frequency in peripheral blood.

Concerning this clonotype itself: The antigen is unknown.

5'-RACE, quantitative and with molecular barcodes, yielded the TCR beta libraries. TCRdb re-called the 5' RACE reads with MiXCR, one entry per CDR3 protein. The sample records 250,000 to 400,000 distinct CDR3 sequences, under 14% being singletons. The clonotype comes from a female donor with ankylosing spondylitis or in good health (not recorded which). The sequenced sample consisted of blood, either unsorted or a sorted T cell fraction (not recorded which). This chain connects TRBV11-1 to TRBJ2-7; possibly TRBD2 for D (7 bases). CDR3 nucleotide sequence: TGTGCCAGCAGCTTAGCGCGGCAGGGGAGTTCCCGGGGGGTCTACGAGCAGTACTTC. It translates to CASSLARQGSSRGVYEQYF.